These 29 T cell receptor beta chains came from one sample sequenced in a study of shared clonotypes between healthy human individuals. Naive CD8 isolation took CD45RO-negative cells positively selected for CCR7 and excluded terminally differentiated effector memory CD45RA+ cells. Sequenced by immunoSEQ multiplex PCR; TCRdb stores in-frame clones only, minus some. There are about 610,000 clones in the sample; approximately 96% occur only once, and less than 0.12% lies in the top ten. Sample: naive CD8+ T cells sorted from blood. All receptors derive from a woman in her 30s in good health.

The CDR3 DNA sequence: TGTGCCAGCAGTTTAACAGGGGCTAGCTATGGCTACACCTTC. Its protein is CASSLTGASYGYTF. The chain links TRBV27 to TRBJ1-2; 7 nucleotides align to TRBD1. The CDR3 has 14 amino acids. The germline V gene encodes CDR1 MNHEY and CDR2 SMNVEV (reference sequence). With 2 bases clipped from V and 4 bases from J, the junction kept 4 bases outside the gene matches.

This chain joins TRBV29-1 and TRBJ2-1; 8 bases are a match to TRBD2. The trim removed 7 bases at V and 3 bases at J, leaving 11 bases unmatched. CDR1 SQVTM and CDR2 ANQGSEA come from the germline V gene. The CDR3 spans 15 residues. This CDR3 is CSAGGAGVGYNEQFF. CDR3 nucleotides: TGCAGCGCCGGGGGGGCGGGAGTAGGCTACAATGAGCAGTTCTTC.

The CDR3 nucleotides are TGCGCCAGCAGCCAAGATCGAACGGGACTAGGTGGGGACGAGCAGTACTTC. It encodes CASSQDRTGLGGDEQYF. The chain carries TRBV4-1 and TRBJ2-5; 8 bases are shared with TRBD2. The assigned J gene may be wrong: the sequence end matches TRBJ2-7 better. Per germline, CDR1 MGHRA and CDR2 YSYEKL. This CDR3 has 17 residues.

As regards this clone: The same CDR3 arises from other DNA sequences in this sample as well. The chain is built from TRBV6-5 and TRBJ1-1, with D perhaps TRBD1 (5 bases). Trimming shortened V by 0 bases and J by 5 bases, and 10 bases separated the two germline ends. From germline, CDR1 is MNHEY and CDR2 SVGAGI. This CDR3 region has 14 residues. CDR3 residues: CASSYSGGGTEAFF. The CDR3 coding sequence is TGTGCCAGCAGTTACTCGGGGGGGGGAACTGAAGCTTTCTTT.

Here the CDR3 reads CASSLYPSQGAPDTQYF. CDR3 coding DNA: TGTGCCAGCAGTCTTTACCCCTCACAGGGGGCCCCAGATACGCAGTATTTT. The genes are TRBV27 and TRBJ2-3; 9 bases agree with TRBD1. The length of the CDR3 is 17 residues. The germline CDR1 and CDR2 sequences are MNHEY and SMNVEV (reference sequence). The trim removed 5 bases at V and 4 bases at J, leaving 13 bases unmatched.

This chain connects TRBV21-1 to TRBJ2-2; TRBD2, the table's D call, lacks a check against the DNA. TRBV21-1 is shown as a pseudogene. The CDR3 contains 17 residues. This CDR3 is CASSSPLRANPSGELFF. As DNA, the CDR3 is TGTGCCAGCAGCTCCCCGTTGCGGGCTAATCCCTCCGGGGAGCTGTTTTTT.

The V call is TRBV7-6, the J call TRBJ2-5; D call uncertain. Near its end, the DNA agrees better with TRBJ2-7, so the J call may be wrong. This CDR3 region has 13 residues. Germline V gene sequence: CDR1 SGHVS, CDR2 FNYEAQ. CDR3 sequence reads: CASSFQLDYEQYF. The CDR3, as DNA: TGTGCCAGCAGCTTTCAGTTAGACTACGAGCAGTACTTC.

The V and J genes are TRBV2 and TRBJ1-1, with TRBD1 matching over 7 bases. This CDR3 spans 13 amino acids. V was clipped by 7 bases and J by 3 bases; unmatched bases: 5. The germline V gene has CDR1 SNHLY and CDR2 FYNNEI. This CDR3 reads CASINTGDTEAFF. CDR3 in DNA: TGTGCCAGCATTAACACAGGGGACACTGAAGCTTTCTTT.

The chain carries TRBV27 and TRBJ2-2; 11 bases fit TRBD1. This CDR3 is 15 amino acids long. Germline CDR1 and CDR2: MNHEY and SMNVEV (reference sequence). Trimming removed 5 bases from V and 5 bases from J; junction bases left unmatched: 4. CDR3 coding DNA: TGTGCCAGCAGTCCCGGGACAGGGGGTACCGGGGAGCTGTTTTTT. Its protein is CASSPGTGGTGELFF.

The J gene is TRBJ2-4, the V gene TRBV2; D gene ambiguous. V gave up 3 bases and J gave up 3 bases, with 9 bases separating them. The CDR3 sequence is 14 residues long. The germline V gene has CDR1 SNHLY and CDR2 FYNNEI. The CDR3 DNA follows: TGTGCCAGCAGTGACTACATCGGCAAAAACATTCAGTACTTC. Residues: CASSDYIGKNIQYF.

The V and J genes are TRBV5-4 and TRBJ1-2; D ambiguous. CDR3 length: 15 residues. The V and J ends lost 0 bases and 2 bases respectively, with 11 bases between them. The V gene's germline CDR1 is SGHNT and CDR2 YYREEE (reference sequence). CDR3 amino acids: CASSLAREPNYGYTF. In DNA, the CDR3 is TGTGCCAGCAGCTTGGCGCGGGAACCCAACTATGGCTACACCTTC.

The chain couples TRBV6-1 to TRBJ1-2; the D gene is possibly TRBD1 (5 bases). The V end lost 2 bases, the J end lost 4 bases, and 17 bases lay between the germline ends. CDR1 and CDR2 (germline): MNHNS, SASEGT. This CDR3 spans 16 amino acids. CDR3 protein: CASSERTWGGAYGYTF. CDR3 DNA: TGTGCCAGCAGTGAAAGGACGTGGGGGGGAGCCTATGGCTACACCTTC.

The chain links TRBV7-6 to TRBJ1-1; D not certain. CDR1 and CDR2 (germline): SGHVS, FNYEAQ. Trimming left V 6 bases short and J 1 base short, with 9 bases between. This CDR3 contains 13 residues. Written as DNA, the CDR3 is TGTGCCAGCAGGGCCGGTTCGAACACTGAAGCTTTCTTT. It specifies CASRAGSNTEAFF.

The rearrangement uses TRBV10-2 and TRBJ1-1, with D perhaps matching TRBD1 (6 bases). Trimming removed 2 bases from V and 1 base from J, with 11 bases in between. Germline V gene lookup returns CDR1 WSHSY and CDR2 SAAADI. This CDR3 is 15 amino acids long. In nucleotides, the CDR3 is TGCGCCAGCAGTGAGGTTCAGGGGAGGAACACTGAAGCTTTCTTT. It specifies CASSEVQGRNTEAFF.

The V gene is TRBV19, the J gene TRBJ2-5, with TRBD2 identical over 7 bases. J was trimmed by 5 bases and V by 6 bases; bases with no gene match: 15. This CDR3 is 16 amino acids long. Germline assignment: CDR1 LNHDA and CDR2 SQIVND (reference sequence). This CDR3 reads CASSPFVTSDRETQYF. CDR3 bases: TGTGCCAGTAGCCCCTTCGTAACTAGCGACCGGGAGACCCAGTACTTC.

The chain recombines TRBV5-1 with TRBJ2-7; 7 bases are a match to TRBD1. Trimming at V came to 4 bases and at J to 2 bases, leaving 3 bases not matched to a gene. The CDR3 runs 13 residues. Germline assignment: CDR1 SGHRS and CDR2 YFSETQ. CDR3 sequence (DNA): TGCGCCAGCAGCGCAGGGGGACCCTACGAGCAGTACTTC. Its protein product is CASSAGGPYEQYF.

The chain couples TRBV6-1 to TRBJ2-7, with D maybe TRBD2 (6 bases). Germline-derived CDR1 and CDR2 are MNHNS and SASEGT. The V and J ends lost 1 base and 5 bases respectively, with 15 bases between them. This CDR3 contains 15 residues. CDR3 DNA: TGTGCCAGCAGTGAAGGGGTGGGAGGTAGGGACGAGCAGTACTTC. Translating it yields CASSEGVGGRDEQYF.

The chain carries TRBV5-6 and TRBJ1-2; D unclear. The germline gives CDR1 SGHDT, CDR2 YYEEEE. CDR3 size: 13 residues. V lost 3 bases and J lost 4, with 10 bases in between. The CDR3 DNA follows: TGTGCCAGCAGCTCCCGGGGAGGCTATGGCTACACCTTC. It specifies CASSSRGGYGYTF.

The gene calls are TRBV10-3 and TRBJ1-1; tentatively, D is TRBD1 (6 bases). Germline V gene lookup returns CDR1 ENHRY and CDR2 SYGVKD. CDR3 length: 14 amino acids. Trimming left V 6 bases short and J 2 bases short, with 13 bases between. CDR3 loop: CAIRETGSNTEAFF. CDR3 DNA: TGTGCCATCAGGGAGACAGGATCTAACACTGAAGCTTTCTTT.

The CDR3 DNA is TGTGCCAGCAGTGGTGGACTAGCGGACCCGCCGACAGATACGCAGTATTTT. As protein: CASSGGLADPPTDTQYF. The chain combines TRBV6-1 with TRBJ2-3; 10 bases are a match to TRBD2. The CDR3 totals 17 residues. With V trimmed by 4 bases and J by 3 bases, 10 bases remained unmatched. The germline CDR1 and CDR2 sequences are MNHNS and SASEGT.

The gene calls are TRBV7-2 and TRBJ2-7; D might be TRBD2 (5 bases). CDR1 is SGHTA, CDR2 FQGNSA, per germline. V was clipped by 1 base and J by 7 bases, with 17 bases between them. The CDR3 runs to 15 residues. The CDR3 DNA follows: TGTGCCAGCAGCTTAGGGGCTGGAGGCGCGGAAGAGCAGTACTTC. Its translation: CASSLGAGGAEEQYF.

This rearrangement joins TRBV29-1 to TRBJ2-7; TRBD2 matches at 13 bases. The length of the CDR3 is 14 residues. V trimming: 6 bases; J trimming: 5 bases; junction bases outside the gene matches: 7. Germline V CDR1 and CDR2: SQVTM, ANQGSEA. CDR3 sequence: CSVNTGTSGNEQYF. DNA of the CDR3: TGCAGCGTCAATACCGGGACTAGCGGGAACGAGCAGTACTTC.

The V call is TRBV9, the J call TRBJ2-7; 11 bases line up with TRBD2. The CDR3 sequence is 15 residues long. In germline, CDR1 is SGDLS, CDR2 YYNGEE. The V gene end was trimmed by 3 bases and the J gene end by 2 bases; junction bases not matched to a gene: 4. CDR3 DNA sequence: TGTGCCAGCAGCGGCACTAGCGGGGGAACCTACGAGCAGTACTTC. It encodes CASSGTSGGTYEQYF.

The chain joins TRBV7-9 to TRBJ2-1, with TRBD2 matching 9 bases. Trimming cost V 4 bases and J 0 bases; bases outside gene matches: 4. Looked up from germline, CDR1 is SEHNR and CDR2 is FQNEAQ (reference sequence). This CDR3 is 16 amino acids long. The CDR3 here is CASSSRLADSYNEQFF. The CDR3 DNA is TGTGCCAGCAGCTCTCGACTAGCGGACTCCTACAATGAGCAGTTCTTC.

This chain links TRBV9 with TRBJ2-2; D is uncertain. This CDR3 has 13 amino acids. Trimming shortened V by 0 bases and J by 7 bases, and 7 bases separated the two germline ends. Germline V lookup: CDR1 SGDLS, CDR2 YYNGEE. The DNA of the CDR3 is TGTGCCAGCAGCGTAGTGGCCGGCGGGGAGCTGTTTTTT. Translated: CASSVVAGGELFF.

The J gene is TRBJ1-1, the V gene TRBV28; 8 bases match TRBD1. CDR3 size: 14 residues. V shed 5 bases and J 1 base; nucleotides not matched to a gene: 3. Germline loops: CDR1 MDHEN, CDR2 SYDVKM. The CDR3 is CASSAGQANTEAFF. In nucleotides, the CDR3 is TGTGCCAGCAGTGCGGGACAGGCGAACACTGAAGCTTTCTTT.

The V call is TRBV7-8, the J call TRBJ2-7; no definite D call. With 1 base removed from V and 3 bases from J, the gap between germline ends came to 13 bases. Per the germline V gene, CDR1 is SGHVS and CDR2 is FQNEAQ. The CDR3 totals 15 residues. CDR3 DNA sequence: TGTGCCAGCAGCTTAGATAGCCTAGGTTACTACGAGCAGTACTTC. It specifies CASSLDSLGYYEQYF.

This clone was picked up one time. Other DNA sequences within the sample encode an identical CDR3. The CDR3 bases are TGTGCCAGCAGTTCCAGCGGGAGCTACGAGCAGTACTTC. Its protein is CASSSSGSYEQYF. This chain uses TRBV6-5 with TRBJ2-7; TRBD2 agrees at 8 bases. The germline CDR1 and CDR2 sequences are MNHEY and SVGAGI. The V segment lost 4 bases and the J segment 3 bases; nucleotides outside the gene matches: 2. The CDR3 sequence is 13 residues long.

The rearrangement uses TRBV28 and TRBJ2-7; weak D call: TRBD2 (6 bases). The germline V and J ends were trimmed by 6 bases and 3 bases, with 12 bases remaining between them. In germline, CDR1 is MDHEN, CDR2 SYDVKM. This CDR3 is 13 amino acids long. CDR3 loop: CASRAGQNYEQYF. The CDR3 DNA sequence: TGTGCCAGCAGGGCGGGGCAAAACTACGAGCAGTACTTC. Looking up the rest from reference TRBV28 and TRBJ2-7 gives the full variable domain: DVKVTQSSRYLVKRTGEKVFLECVQDMDHENMFWYRQDPGLGLRLIYFSYDVKMKEKGDIPEGYSVSREKKERFSLILESASTNQTSMYLCASRAGQNYEQYFGPGTRLTVT.